One and the same sample provided the 26 T cell receptor beta chains below, sequenced in a study of regulatory T cells in long-lasting Graves disease. According to the study, TCR beta libraries were built with iRepertoire HTBI primers and CDR3-region Arm-PCR. In TCRdb, the multiplex PCR reads were re-called with MiXCR into one record per CDR3 protein. The data contain around 320,000 distinct CDR3 sequences, 16% of them singletons. Time point meaning: newly diagnosed GD, antithyroid drugs for less than 3 months. After RNA was extracted from PBMCs, the TCR library was made from it. The same sample was also studied in work on T cells in Graves' hyperthyroidism and ophthalmopathy.

Sequencing used peripheral blood mononuclear cells (PBMCs), obtained at new diagnosis, from a patient treated with antithyroid drugs. The receptors derive from a man between 40 and 49 years old with Graves disease.

The table lists this clonotype with many counts. The gene calls are TRBV10-3 and TRBJ2-7, with 7 bases matching TRBD1. The CDR3 runs to 12 residues. Germline V lookup: CDR1 ENHRY, CDR2 SYGVKD. V gave up 4 bases and J gave up 5 bases; unmatched junction bases: 2. In DNA, the CDR3 is TGTGCCATCAGTGGAGGGGGCAACGAGCAGTACTTC. It codes for CAISGGGNEQYF.

This clonotype has just a few counts. The chain links TRBV25-1 to TRBJ1-6; D not resolved. Looked up from germline, CDR1 is MGHDK and CDR2 is SYGVNS. V was pared by 5 bases and J by 8 bases, with 19 bases between. CDR3 length: 16 amino acids. This chain's CDR3 is CASSRAGRYADSPLHF. The CDR3 DNA sequence: TGTGCCAGCAGTAGGGCAGGCCGGTACGCCGATTCACCCCTCCACTTT.

This clonotype came up many times. J is TRBJ2-1 and V is TRBV20-1; D call uncertain. The CDR3 is 15 residues long. V lost 6 bases, J lost 0 bases, and 15 bases lay in between. Germline V gene sequence: CDR1 DFQATT, CDR2 SNEGSKA (reference sequence). The CDR3 spells CSAPRLGISYNEQFF. For the CDR3, the DNA is TGCAGTGCACCACGGTTGGGTATCTCCTACAATGAGCAGTTCTTC.

This clonotype has ten or more counts. The chain combines TRBV5-1 with TRBJ2-7, with D tentatively TRBD2 (5 bases). The V gene lost 0 bases and the J gene lost 4 bases, with 8 bases spanning the gap. Germline V gives CDR1 SGHRS, CDR2 YFSETQ. The CDR3 covers 13 residues. The CDR3 spells CASSLGWEYEQYF. As DNA, the CDR3 is TGCGCCAGCAGCTTGGGTTGGGAGTACGAGCAGTACTTC.

This clonotype has a count of ten or more. The chain links TRBV11-2 to TRBJ2-5; no firm D call. Germline CDR1 is SGHAT and CDR2 is FQNNGV. CDR3 size: 14 residues. V was shortened by 3 bases and J by 2 bases, with 10 bases between the two germline ends. The DNA of the CDR3 is TGTGCCAGCAGCTTTCGACGGACGCAAGAGACCCAGTACTTC. This encodes CASSFRRTQETQYF. Full variable domain (remainder filled in from reference TRBV11-2 and TRBJ2-5): EAGVAQSPRYKIIEKRQSVAFWCNPISGHATLYWYQQILGQGPKLLIQFQNNGVVDDSQLPKDRFSAERLKGVDSTLKIQPAKLEDSAVYLCASSFRRTQETQYFGPGTRLLVL.

This clonotype was found a few times. The rearrangement joins TRBV6-2 or TRBV6-3 to TRBJ1-2; D is possibly TRBD1 (5 bases). The CDR3 covers 13 residues. V was pared by 5 bases and J by 2 bases, with 9 bases between. Per the germline V gene, CDR1 is MNHEY and CDR2 is SVGEGT. The CDR3 here is CASSQQENYGYTF. In nucleotides, the CDR3 is TGTGCCAGCAGTCAACAGGAAAACTATGGCTACACCTTC.

This clonotype was seen at least ten times. V is TRBV2 and J is TRBJ1-1; 7 nucleotides match TRBD1. Germline loops: CDR1 SNHLY, CDR2 FYNNEI. V gave up 7 bases and J gave up 0 bases; unmatched junction bases: 11. This CDR3 contains 16 residues. This CDR3 reads CASIPQGSMMNTEAFF. The CDR3 nucleotides read TGTGCCAGCATTCCACAGGGGTCCATGATGAACACTGAAGCTTTCTTT.

V and J are TRBV5-1 and TRBJ2-2, with a weak D call TRBD1 (5 bases). The CDR3 is 15 amino acids. Germline V gene data show CDR1 as SGHRS and CDR2 as YFSETQ. V was cut by 3 bases and J by 1 base, with 10 bases left in between. CDR3 coding DNA: TGCGCCAGCAGCTGGGGCTCGGGGAACACCGGGGAGCTGTTTTTT. This sequence encodes CASSWGSGNTGELFF. The complete variable domain, with remaining parts taken from reference TRBV5-1 and TRBJ2-2, reads KAGVTQTPRYLIKTRGQQVTLSCSPISGHRSVSWYQQTPGQGLQFLFEYFSETQRNKGNFPGRFSGRQFSNSRSEMNVSTLELGDSALYLCASSWGSGNTGELFFGEGSRLTVL.

This clonotype was seen at least ten times. The rearrangement joins TRBV2 to TRBJ2-1, with D perhaps TRBD1 or TRBD2 (6 bases each). Germline CDR1 SNHLY, CDR2 FYNNEI. The CDR3 spans 15 residues. Trimming left V 4 bases short and J 3 bases short, with 13 bases between. In nucleotides, the CDR3 is TGTGCCAGCAGTGTTGGGGGGACAAGCTACAATGAGCAGTTCTTC. This gives the protein CASSVGGTSYNEQFF.

The chain employs TRBV5-1 and TRBJ2-6, with a weak D call TRBD2 (6 bases). Trimming left V 6 bases short and J 0 bases short, with 13 bases between. The CDR3 consists of 16 residues. In germline, CDR1 is SGHRS, CDR2 YFSETQ. CDR3 nucleotide sequence: TGCGCCAGCATAGCGGACACCAGCTCTGGGGCCAACGTCCTGACTTTC. Amino acids: CASIADTSSGANVLTF. Variable domain in full (rest from reference TRBV5-1 and TRBJ2-6): KAGVTQTPRYLIKTRGQQVTLSCSPISGHRSVSWYQQTPGQGLQFLFEYFSETQRNKGNFPGRFSGRQFSNSRSEMNVSTLELGDSALYLCASIADTSSGANVLTFGAGSRLTVL.

This clonotype was observed many times. The chain employs TRBV5-1 and TRBJ2-5; the D gene is possibly TRBD1 (5 bases). CDR3 size: 15 residues. Trimming stripped 4 bases from V and 0 bases from J, with 13 bases between. Germline V gene lookup returns CDR1 SGHRS and CDR2 YFSETQ. This chain's CDR3 is CASSPGAGNQETQYF. The DNA for the CDR3 is TGCGCCAGCAGCCCTGGGGCCGGAAACCAAGAGACCCAGTACTTC. Filled out from reference TRBV5-1 and TRBJ2-5, the complete variable domain reads KAGVTQTPRYLIKTRGQQVTLSCSPISGHRSVSWYQQTPGQGLQFLFEYFSETQRNKGNFPGRFSGRQFSNSRSEMNVSTLELGDSALYLCASSPGAGNQETQYFGPGTRLLVL.

The chain carries TRBV5-6 and TRBJ2-3, with 9 bases aligning to TRBD1. The junction had 7 bases not matched to a gene; V was cut back by 4 bases and J by 7 bases. This CDR3 region has 14 residues. Germline V CDR1 and CDR2: SGHDT, YYEEEE. This CDR3 reads CASSPGTGSYTQYF. CDR3 nucleotides: TGTGCCAGCAGCCCGGGGACAGGGAGTTATACGCAGTATTTT.

This clonotype was recorded at least ten times. V and J are TRBV28 and TRBJ1-1; D is perhaps TRBD1 (5 bases). CDR1 and CDR2 from the germline V gene are MDHEN and SYDVKM. Trimming shortened V by 7 bases and J by 4 bases, and 16 bases separated the two germline ends. CDR3 length: 14 amino acids. The CDR3 DNA reads TGTGCCAGCAATGGGGGGGAGGCCACCACTGAAGCTTTCTTT. Translated: CASNGGEATTEAFF.

The chain is built from TRBV5-1 and TRBJ2-4, with D possibly being TRBD1 (6 bases). The CDR3 is made up of 13 amino acids. V lost 4 bases and J 6 bases, leaving 11 bases between the germline ends. Germline V gene lookup returns CDR1 SGHRS and CDR2 YFSETQ. CDR3 loop: CASSAGQSNIQYF. CDR3 in DNA: TGCGCCAGCAGCGCCGGACAGTCAAACATTCAGTACTTC.

This clonotype was seen repeatedly, ten times or more. This chain links TRBV12-3 or TRBV12-4 with TRBJ2-1; D not certain. CDR3 size: 12 residues. V was clipped by 3 bases and J by 9 bases, with 9 bases between them. The CDR3 reads CASSFPGTEQFF. The DNA for the CDR3 is TGTGCCAGCAGTTTCCCCGGCACTGAGCAGTTCTTC.

This clonotype occurred many times. The chain combines TRBV27 with TRBJ1-1, with 11 bases matching TRBD1. Germline values: CDR1 MNHEY, CDR2 SMNVEV (reference sequence). The CDR3 length is 15 residues. V gave up 5 bases and J gave up 5 bases; unmatched junction bases: 7. The CDR3 DNA reads as TGTGCCAGCAGTCCTGGACAGGGGGCGCGGACTGAAGCTTTCTTT. It yields the protein CASSPGQGARTEAFF.

The chain couples TRBV12-5 to TRBJ2-7; 7 bases fit TRBD2. The closer fit of TRBJ2-5 to the DNA end suggests the J call may be wrong. The CDR3 is 14 amino acids. In germline, CDR1 is LGHNT, CDR2 FRNRAP. This CDR3 reads CASGRGAGQETQYF. The DNA of the CDR3 is TGTGCTAGTGGGAGAGGAGCGGGACAAGAGACCCAGTACTTC.

This clonotype was counted only a few times. V gene TRBV12-3 or TRBV12-4 combines with J gene TRBJ2-2; TRBD1 aligns across 10 bases. CDR3 length equals 16 residues. V was clipped by 6 bases and J by 5 bases; unmatched bases: 9. The CDR3 nucleotides are TGTGCCAGCAGCCCCCTCGACAGGGGGCGGACCGGGGAGCTGTTTTTT. It yields the protein CASSPLDRGRTGELFF.

This clonotype has a count of ten or more. This chain connects TRBV30 to TRBJ2-1; possibly TRBD2 for D (5 bases). Trimming stripped 0 bases from V and 3 bases from J, with 15 bases between. The CDR3 is made up of 16 amino acids. Germline-derived CDR1 and CDR2 are GTSNPN and SVGIG (reference sequence). CDR3 region: CAWSVLGVTIYNEQFF. DNA of the CDR3: TGTGCCTGGAGTGTACTAGGAGTGACAATCTACAATGAGCAGTTCTTC.

This chain connects TRBV5-1 to TRBJ2-1, with D maybe TRBD2 (6 bases). The CDR3 is 13 residues long. CDR1 and CDR2 from the germline V gene are SGHRS and YFSETQ. V was cut by 7 bases and J by 5 bases, with 13 bases left in between. This CDR3 is CASQPGVDNEQFF. CDR3 DNA sequence: TGCGCCAGCCAACCGGGGGTCGACAATGAGCAGTTCTTC.

As to this clonotype: One junction end disagrees with the germline gene, perhaps due to a read error. The chain has TRBV3-1 and TRBJ1-3, with no clear D. Germline-derived CDR1 and CDR2 are LGHDT and YNNKEL (reference sequence). CDR3 length: 13 residues. This CDR3 is CASSQASGSTIYF. The CDR3 region has the DNA TGTGCCAGTAGCCAAGCTTCGGGAAGCACCATATATTTT.

This clonotype was observed many times. The CDR3 reads CASSYNEETQYF. The CDR3 coding sequence is TGTGCCAGCAGCTACAATGAGGAGACCCAGTACTTC. J is TRBJ2-5 and V is TRBV2, with D hard to call. V lost 6 bases, J lost 5 bases, and 10 bases lay in between. Germline V gene sequence: CDR1 SNHLY, CDR2 FYNNEI. This CDR3 has 12 amino acids.

Turning to this clonotype: This clone may be a read error of a much larger clone one base away. This chain connects TRBV11-1 to TRBJ2-7; no reliable D call. The CDR3 runs 12 residues. The germline gives CDR1 SGHAT, CDR2 FQDESV (reference sequence). The CDR3 loop reads CVSSRLEHEQYF. Here the CDR3 DNA reads TGTGTCAGCAGCCGACTCGAACACGAGCAGTACTTC.

The table lists this clonotype with a few counts. This chain joins TRBV3-1 and TRBJ1-4; D remains ambiguous. V was pared by 4 bases and J by 7 bases, with 16 bases between. Looked up from germline, CDR1 is LGHDT and CDR2 is YNNKEL (reference sequence). CDR3 length: 15 amino acids. CDR3 sequence (DNA): TGTGCCAGCAGCCCGCTGGGAGGCGAGCCTGAAAAACTGTTTTTT. Its translation: CASSPLGGEPEKLFF.

Ten or more counts support this clonotype. The rearrangement uses TRBV14 and TRBJ2-5; 11 bases agree with TRBD2. The CDR3 has 16 amino acids. The junction had 4 bases not matched to a gene; V was cut back by 1 base and J by 3 bases. Germline V lookup: CDR1 SGHDN, CDR2 FVKESK. The CDR3 protein is CASSQVSGLAEETQYF. CDR3 DNA: TGTGCCAGCAGCCAAGTATCGGGACTAGCGGAAGAGACCCAGTACTTC.

As to this clonotype: A far larger clone is one nucleotide away, so this likely arose from a read error. The chain couples TRBV5-1 to TRBJ2-4; D perhaps matches TRBD1 (6 bases). The CDR3 has 14 residues. The germline CDR1 and CDR2 sequences are SGHRS and YFSETQ. The CDR3 spells CASSLGVRDNEEFF. DNA of the CDR3: TGCGCCAGCAGCTTGGGGGTTAGGGACAATGAGGAGTTCTTC.